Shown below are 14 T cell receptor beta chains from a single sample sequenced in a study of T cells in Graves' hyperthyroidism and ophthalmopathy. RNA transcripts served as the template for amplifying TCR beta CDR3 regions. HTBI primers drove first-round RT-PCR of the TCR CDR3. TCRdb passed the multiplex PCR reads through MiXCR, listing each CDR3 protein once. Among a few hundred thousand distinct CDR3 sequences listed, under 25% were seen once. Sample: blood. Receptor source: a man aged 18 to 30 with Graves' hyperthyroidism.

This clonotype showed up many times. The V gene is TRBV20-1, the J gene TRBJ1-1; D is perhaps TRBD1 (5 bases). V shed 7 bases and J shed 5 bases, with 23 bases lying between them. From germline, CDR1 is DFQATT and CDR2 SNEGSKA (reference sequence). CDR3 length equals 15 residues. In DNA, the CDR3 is TGCAGTGTCCAGCGAGGGGAGACGTTTGGGACTGAAGCTTTCTTT. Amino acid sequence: CSVQRGETFGTEAFF.

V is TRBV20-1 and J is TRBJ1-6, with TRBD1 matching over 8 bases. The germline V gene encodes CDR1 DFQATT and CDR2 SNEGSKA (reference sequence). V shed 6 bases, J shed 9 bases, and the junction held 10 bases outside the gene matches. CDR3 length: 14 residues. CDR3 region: CSATTGVASSPLHF. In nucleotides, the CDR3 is TGCAGTGCCACGACAGGGGTAGCAAGTTCACCCCTCCACTTT.

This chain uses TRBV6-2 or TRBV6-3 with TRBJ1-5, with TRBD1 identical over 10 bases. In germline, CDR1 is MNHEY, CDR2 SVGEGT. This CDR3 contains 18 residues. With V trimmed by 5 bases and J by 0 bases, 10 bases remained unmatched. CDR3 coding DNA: TGTGCCAGCAGTCCAAGAGGGGGACAGGGGTATAGCAATCAGCCCCAGCATTTT. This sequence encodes CASSPRGGQGYSNQPQHF.

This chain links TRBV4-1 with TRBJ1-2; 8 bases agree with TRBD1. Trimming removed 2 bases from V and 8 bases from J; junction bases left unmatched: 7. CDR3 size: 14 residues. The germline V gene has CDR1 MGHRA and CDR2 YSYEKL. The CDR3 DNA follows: TGCGCCAGCAGCCAACAAGGACAGGGCAGAGGCTACACCTTC. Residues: CASSQQGQGRGYTF.

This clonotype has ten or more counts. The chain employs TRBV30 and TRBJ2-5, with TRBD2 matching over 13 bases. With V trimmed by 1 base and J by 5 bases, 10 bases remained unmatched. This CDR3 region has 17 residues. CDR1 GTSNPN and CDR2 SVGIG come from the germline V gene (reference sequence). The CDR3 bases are TGTGCCTGGAGTGCGGGACTAGCGGGACCCGGGGGGGAGACCCAGTACTTC. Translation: CAWSAGLAGPGGETQYF. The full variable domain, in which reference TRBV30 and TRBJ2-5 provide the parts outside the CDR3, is SQTIHQWPATLVQPVGSPLSLECTVEGTSNPNLYWYRQAAGRGLQLLFYSVGIGQISSEVPQNLSASRPQDRQFILSSKKLLLSDSGFYLCAWSAGLAGPGGETQYFGPGTRLLVL.

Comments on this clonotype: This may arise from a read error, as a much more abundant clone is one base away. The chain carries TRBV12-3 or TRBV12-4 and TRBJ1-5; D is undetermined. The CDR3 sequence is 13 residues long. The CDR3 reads CVSSSTWRQPQHF. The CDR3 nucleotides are TGTGTCAGCAGTTCGACGTGGAGGCAGCCCCAGCATTTT.

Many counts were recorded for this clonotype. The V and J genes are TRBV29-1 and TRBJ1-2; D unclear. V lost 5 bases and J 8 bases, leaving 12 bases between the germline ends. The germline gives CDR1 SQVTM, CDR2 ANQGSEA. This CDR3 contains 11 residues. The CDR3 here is CSVLSSGGYTF. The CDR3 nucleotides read TGCAGCGTTCTAAGTTCGGGAGGCTACACCTTC.

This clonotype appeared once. In DNA, the CDR3 is TGTGCCAGCAGTTTAGGGGGACAGGGGTTCGAGCAGCCCCAGCATTTT. Amino acids: CASSLGGQGFEQPQHF. V and J are TRBV12-3 or TRBV12-4 and TRBJ1-5; 10 bases are shared with TRBD1. CDR3 length equals 16 residues. Germline trimming cut 1 base from V and 7 bases from J; bases unmatched to any gene: 7.

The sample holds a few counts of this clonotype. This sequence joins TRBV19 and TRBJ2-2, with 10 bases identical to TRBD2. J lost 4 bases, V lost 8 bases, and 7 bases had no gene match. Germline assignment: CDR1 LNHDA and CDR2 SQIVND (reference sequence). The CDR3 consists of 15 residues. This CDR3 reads CASLKRGGLTGELFF. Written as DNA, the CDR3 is TGTGCCAGTCTCAAGCGGGGGGGCCTCACCGGGGAGCTGTTTTTT.

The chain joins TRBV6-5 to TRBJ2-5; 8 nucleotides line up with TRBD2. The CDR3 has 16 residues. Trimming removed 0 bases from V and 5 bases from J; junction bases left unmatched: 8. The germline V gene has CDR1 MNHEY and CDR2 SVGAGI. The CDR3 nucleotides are TGTGCCAGCAGTTACTCGGTCGGGGGGGCCAGCGAGACCCAGTACTTC. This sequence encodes CASSYSVGGASETQYF.

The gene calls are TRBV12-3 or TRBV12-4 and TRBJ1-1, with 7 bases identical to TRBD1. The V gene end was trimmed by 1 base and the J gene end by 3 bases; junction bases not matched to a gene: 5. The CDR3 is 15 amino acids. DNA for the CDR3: TGTGCCAGCAGTTTAGGCCCCGGGACAGACACTGAAGCTTTCTTT. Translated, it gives CASSLGPGTDTEAFF.

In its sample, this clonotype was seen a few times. CDR3 region: CASSQAPFGQVSNQPQHF. In DNA, the CDR3 is TGCGCCAGCAGCCAAGCTCCCTTCGGGCAGGTTAGCAATCAGCCCCAGCATTTT. The chain is built from TRBV4-3 and TRBJ1-5; the D is unclear. The CDR3 covers 18 residues. In germline, CDR1 is LGHNA, CDR2 YSLEER. Trimming removed 1 base from V and 0 bases from J, with 16 bases in between.

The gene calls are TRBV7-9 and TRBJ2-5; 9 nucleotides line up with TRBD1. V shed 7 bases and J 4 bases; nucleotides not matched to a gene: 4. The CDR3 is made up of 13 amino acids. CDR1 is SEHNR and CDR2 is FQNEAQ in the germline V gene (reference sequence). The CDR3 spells CASIQGARETQYF. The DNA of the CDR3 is TGTGCCAGCATACAGGGGGCTCGAGAGACCCAGTACTTC.

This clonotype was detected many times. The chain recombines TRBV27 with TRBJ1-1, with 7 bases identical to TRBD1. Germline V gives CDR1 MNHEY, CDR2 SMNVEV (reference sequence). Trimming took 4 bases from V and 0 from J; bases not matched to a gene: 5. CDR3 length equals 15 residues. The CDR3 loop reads CASSSRGGVNTEAFF. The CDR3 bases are TGTGCCAGCAGTTCCAGGGGGGGGGTGAACACTGAAGCTTTCTTT.